The clone carrying this T cell receptor (beta chain) was recorded many times. Its antigen remains unknown. This specimen belongs to a study of T cells after yellow fever vaccination. Germline CDR1 and CDR2: WSHSY and SAAADI. The CDR3 sequence is 14 residues long. V was pared by 7 bases and J by 7 bases, with 14 bases between. Study-wide results and caveats: FACS-sorted repertoires could contain abundant clonotypes contaminating from the bulk population. The study re-detected most primary-vaccination clones after the booster (approximately 96% CD4, around 89% CD8). Across the CD4 and CD8 compartments, a small share of clonotypes was present in both.

5'RACE template switching produced TCR cDNA carrying a universal primer site and UMIs. TCRdb redid the calling of the 5' RACE reads with MiXCR, one entry per CDR3 protein. Among nearly 300,000 distinct CDR3 sequences, roughly 9% were seen once, and the ten largest hold about 3.5%. The V call is TRBV10-2, the J call TRBJ1-6; D is ambiguous. The sequence was collected from a young man who received the YFV17D yellow fever vaccine. The sample in question was CD4+ T cells sorted from PBMCs, obtained 5 days after the yellow fever booster vaccination. Here the CDR3 DNA reads TGCGCCAGCAAGATGACGGATAGGAATTCACCCCTCCACTTT. Translating it yields CASKMTDRNSPLHF.